The clone carrying this T cell receptor beta chain has only a few counts. Its antigen remains unknown. For TCRbeta, the library was prepared with unique molecular identifiers. TCRdb re-called the PCR reads through MiXCR, storing one row per CDR3 protein. The sample consists of 500,000 to 750,000 distinct CDR3 sequences, over 10% of them appearing once. This entry belongs to a study of T-cell reconstitution after alpha-beta-depleted transplantation in children. Regarding the study as a whole: T-cell numbers and diversity, one year after transplant, stemmed largely from T cells that were newly produced. After transplant, at about two months, alpha-beta T cells were reportedly derived from several hundred expanded graft clones. Some patients owed their high day-60 TCRbeta diversity to surviving recipient T cells and thymic progenitors.

CDR1 is SEHNR, CDR2 FQNEAQ, per germline (reference sequence). V lost 5 bases, J lost 8 bases, and 13 bases lay in between. The CDR3 length is 13 residues. This TCR was recovered from a male patient younger than 18 who had a stem cell transplant for acute myeloid leukemia, so the T cells may come from the graft donor. This specimen was PBMCs, mostly from graft donor cells, taken 360 days after TCRalphabeta/CD19-depleted stem cell transplant. The V gene is TRBV7-9, the J gene TRBJ2-1; TRBD2 might be the D (5 bases). The CDR3 here is CASSEGLRHEQFF. Written as DNA, the CDR3 is TGTGCCAGCAGCGAGGGCCTGCGGCATGAGCAGTTCTTC.